These 22 T cell receptor beta chains originate from one sample sequenced in a study of breast tumors, draining lymph nodes, adjacent tissues. The lymph nodes were axillary draining lymph nodes from breast cancer patients. TCRdb ran MiXCR on the multiplex PCR reads and lists one entry per CDR3 protein. Of around 140,000 distinct CDR3 sequences in the sample, about 20% are singletons; the top ten hold roughly 2.7%. The sequencing input was axillary lymph node tissue. These receptors were taken from a female donor with breast cancer. Some clones in this sample may be carry-over from other donors' samples.

The rearrangement links TRBV5-1 to TRBJ1-1; TRBD1 might be the D (5 bases). CDR3 size: 14 residues. The V end was cut by 3 bases, the J end by 4 bases, with 13 bases between. CDR1 SGHRS and CDR2 YFSETQ come from the germline V gene. The CDR3, as DNA: TGCGCCAGCAGCTCGGGGGGAGGGGTCACTGAAGCTTTCTTT. Encoded protein: CASSSGGGVTEAFF.

This clonotype has at least ten counts. V usage is TRBV28 and J usage is TRBJ1-5, with 8 bases fitting TRBD1. Germline V gene data show CDR1 as MDHEN and CDR2 as SYDVKM. The CDR3 loop spans 15 amino acids. V lost 6 bases, J lost 3 bases, and 7 bases stayed unmatched. For the CDR3, the DNA is TGTGCCAGCAGCCCGCGGGACAGGCACAATCAGCCCCAGCATTTT. It yields the protein CASSPRDRHNQPQHF.

This clonotype came up many times. This chain connects TRBV2 to TRBJ2-2; D gene uncertain. Per the germline V gene, CDR1 is SNHLY and CDR2 is FYNNEI. V dropped 5 bases and J dropped 7 bases, with 8 bases sitting between them. This CDR3 spans 12 amino acids. As DNA, the CDR3 is TGTGCCAGCAGTTCCGTGTTCGGGGAGCTGTTTTTT. This encodes CASSSVFGELFF.

This clonotype was counted only a few times. The J gene is TRBJ2-1, the V gene TRBV28; D gene unclear. Germline V gene lookup returns CDR1 MDHEN and CDR2 SYDVKM. The CDR3 extends over 12 amino acids. Deletions cut 5 bases from V and 10 bases from J, with 12 bases between. This CDR3 reads CASSPRLSEQFF. In DNA form, the CDR3 reads TGTGCCAGCAGTCCCCGCCTAAGCGAGCAGTTCTTC.

There are many counts of this clonotype. CDR3 loop: CSARGGRNANTGELFF. The CDR3 bases are TGCAGTGCTAGGGGGGGCAGAAACGCGAACACCGGGGAGCTGTTTTTT. The V gene is TRBV20-1, the J gene TRBJ2-2; D is possibly TRBD1 or TRBD2 (6 bases each). This CDR3 comprises 16 residues. V lost 3 bases and J lost 0, with 14 bases in between. Germline CDR1 and CDR2: DFQATT and SNEGSKA (reference sequence).

The chain carries TRBV2 and TRBJ2-3; the D is unclear. V lost 8 bases, J lost 4 bases, and 16 bases lay in between. In germline, CDR1 is SNHLY, CDR2 FYNNEI. The CDR3 extends over 14 amino acids. The CDR3 DNA is TGTGCCAGCCAGAGAGCATACGTGGCAGATACGCAGTATTTT. This translates into CASQRAYVADTQYF.

The CDR3 loop reads CASSPTGPYEQYF. In nucleotides, the CDR3 is TGTGCCAGCAGTCCGACAGGTCCCTACGAGCAGTACTTC. The chain couples TRBV28 to TRBJ2-7; TRBD1 is a possible D gene (6 bases). Trimming shortened V by 5 bases and J by 2 bases, and 10 bases separated the two germline ends. This CDR3 is built from 13 residues. The V gene's germline CDR1 is MDHEN and CDR2 SYDVKM.

In this sample, this clonotype turned up many times. J is TRBJ2-1 and V is TRBV20-1; D gene uncertain. Germline loops: CDR1 DFQATT, CDR2 SNEGSKA (reference sequence). V lost 4 bases and J 9 bases, leaving 16 bases between the germline ends. This CDR3 has 13 residues. CDR3 bases: TGCAGTGCTAACGGGCCCCGTATCGGTGAGCAGTTCTTC. Translating it yields CSANGPRIGEQFF.

As for this clonotype: Being one base from a much bigger clone, this may be a read error. The chain links TRBV29-1 to TRBJ2-5, with TRBD1 as a possible D gene (6 bases). With 5 bases removed from V and 5 bases from J, the gap between germline ends came to 21 bases. The CDR3 covers 15 residues. CDR1 and CDR2 (germline): SQVTM, ANQGSEA. The chain's CDR3 is CSVCPVSGVSETQYF. In DNA, the CDR3 is TGCAGCGTTTGCCCGGTGTCAGGGGTCAGTGAGACCCAGTACTTC.

This clonotype was seen only a few times. The chain has TRBV28 and TRBJ2-2, with D possibly called TRBD1 or TRBD2 (5 bases each). The V end was cut by 2 bases, the J end by 1 base, with 8 bases between. The CDR3 runs 15 residues. CDR1 is MDHEN, CDR2 SYDVKM, per germline. Here the CDR3 reads CASSLERGNTGELFF. The CDR3 region has the DNA TGTGCCAGCAGTTTAGAGAGGGGGAACACCGGGGAGCTGTTTTTT.

This clonotype has more than one count but fewer than ten. Being one base from a much bigger clone, this may be a read error. The chain carries TRBV5-4 and TRBJ2-7; D possibly uses TRBD1 or TRBD2 (5 bases each). Deletions cut 4 bases from V and 3 bases from J, with 14 bases between. The CDR3 contains 14 residues. Germline V CDR1 and CDR2: SGHNT, YYREEE (reference sequence). In DNA form, the CDR3 reads TGTGCCAGCAGCGAGGGACGGGCGTTCTACGAGCAGTACTTC. Its protein is CASSEGRAFYEQYF.

In the case of this clonotype: Sequence at one end of the junction differs from germline and may be a read error. This chain connects TRBV5-1 to TRBJ2-5; TRBD1 is a possible D gene (6 bases). This CDR3 is 16 amino acids long. Germline CDR1 reads SGHRS; CDR2 reads YFSETQ. The DNA for the CDR3 is TGCGCCTGCAGCCAAGCCGGGGCAGGGGAAGGGGAGACCCAGTACTTC. Amino acids: CACSQAGAGEGETQYF.

As to this clonotype: Just one base apart from a much larger clone, this may be a read error. The rearrangement uses TRBV5-1 and TRBJ1-4, with 8 bases matching TRBD1. From germline, CDR1 is SGHRS and CDR2 YFSETQ. This CDR3 has 16 residues. The DNA of the CDR3 is TGTGCCAGCAGCTTGACAGCAGGGGGCTTAAATGAAAAACTGTTTTTT. It is translated as CASSLTAGGLNEKLFF.

In regard to this clonotype: It may be a read error: a sequence one base away is much more abundant. V usage is TRBV6-6 and J usage is TRBJ1-2; D might be TRBD1 (5 bases). Germline V gene data show CDR1 as MNHNY and CDR2 as SVGAGI (reference sequence). The V and J ends lost 8 bases and 4 bases respectively, with 20 bases between them. The CDR3 contains 15 residues. The CDR3, as DNA: TGTGCCAGCGGCCGGCGGGGCCAGGACTTCTATGGCTACACCTTC. Encoded protein: CASGRRGQDFYGYTF.

The chain couples TRBV6-5 to TRBJ2-2, with D possibly being TRBD1 or TRBD2 (7 bases each). Germline CDR1 reads MNHEY; CDR2 reads SVGAGI. The CDR3 runs 15 residues. V lost 6 bases and J 6 bases, leaving 17 bases between the germline ends. The CDR3 loop is CASRRDSRGAGELFF. The CDR3 DNA reads TGTGCCAGCAGGCGGGACAGCCGGGGGGCCGGGGAGCTGTTTTTT.

In this sample, this clonotype turned up many times. The CDR3 is CASSLFRGFGANVLTF. CDR3 nucleotide sequence: TGCGCCAGCAGCTTGTTCAGGGGCTTTGGGGCCAACGTCCTGACTTTC. This rearrangement joins TRBV5-1 to TRBJ2-6; D is perhaps TRBD1 (6 bases). The ends were cut back, 1 base at V and 3 bases at J, with 11 bases in the middle. The CDR3 extends over 16 amino acids. Germline CDR1 and CDR2: SGHRS and YFSETQ.

Regarding this clonotype: A single base separates this from a much larger clone, so it may be a read error. The chain recombines TRBV3-1 with TRBJ2-7, with D perhaps matching TRBD1 (5 bases). Looked up from germline, CDR1 is LGHDT and CDR2 is YNNKEL (reference sequence). The length of the CDR3 is 16 residues. V was clipped by 4 bases and J by 4 bases, with 20 bases between them. CDR3 amino acids: CASSRDPGDRYYEQYF. The CDR3 nucleotides read TGTGCCAGCAGCCGAGATCCAGGCGACAGATATTACGAGCAGTACTTC.

Many counts were recorded for this clonotype. This sequence joins TRBV19 and TRBJ2-1, with 12 nucleotides matching TRBD2. Germline V gives CDR1 LNHDA, CDR2 SQIVND (reference sequence). This CDR3 region has 15 residues. J lost 8 bases, V lost 4 bases, and 6 bases had no gene match. CDR3 in amino acids: CASSKTSGSSYEQFF. CDR3 nucleotide sequence: TGTGCCAGTAGTAAGACTAGCGGGAGCAGTTATGAGCAGTTCTTC.

With respect to this clonotype: A much bigger clone sits one base away, suggesting this may be a read error. The V gene is TRBV6-6, the J gene TRBJ1-6; 7 positions match TRBD1. Trimming removed 6 bases from V and 10 bases from J; junction bases left unmatched: 6. The CDR3 runs 13 residues. Germline CDR1 and CDR2: MNHNY and SVGAGI (reference sequence). The CDR3 loop reads CASSLDRSSPLHF. CDR3 in DNA: TGTGCCAGCAGCCTGGACAGGTCCTCACCCCTCCACTTT.

Comments on this clonotype: With a much larger clone just one base away, this may be a read error. The chain employs TRBV2 and TRBJ2-5, with a weak D call TRBD2 (6 bases). Germline V gene data show CDR1 as SNHLY and CDR2 as FYNNEI. There are 13 residues in the CDR3. Trimming removed 7 bases from V and 3 bases from J, with 12 bases in between. CDR3 protein: CASTRGGKETQYF. The CDR3 coding sequence is TGTGCCAGCACTCGTGGCGGGAAAGAGACCCAGTACTTC.

This clonotype was counted ten times or more. The chain uses TRBV4-1 and TRBJ1-6; maybe TRBD1 (5 bases). V was pared by 4 bases and J by 9 bases, with 10 bases between. The CDR3 has 13 amino acids. In germline, CDR1 is MGHRA, CDR2 YSYEKL. In DNA, the CDR3 is TGCGCCAGCAGCCCAGGGCCGGTTTCACCCCTCCACTTT. It is translated as CASSPGPVSPLHF.

This clonotype was seen ten or more times. This CDR3 is CASSQEGTSGSHEQFF. The CDR3 DNA reads as TGTGCCAGCAGCCAAGAAGGTACGAGCGGGAGCCATGAGCAGTTCTTC. The chain joins TRBV3-1 to TRBJ2-1; 8 bases line up with TRBD2. CDR1 is LGHDT and CDR2 is YNNKEL in the germline V gene (reference sequence). The CDR3 spans 16 residues. Trimming cost V 0 bases and J 8 bases; bases outside gene matches: 9.